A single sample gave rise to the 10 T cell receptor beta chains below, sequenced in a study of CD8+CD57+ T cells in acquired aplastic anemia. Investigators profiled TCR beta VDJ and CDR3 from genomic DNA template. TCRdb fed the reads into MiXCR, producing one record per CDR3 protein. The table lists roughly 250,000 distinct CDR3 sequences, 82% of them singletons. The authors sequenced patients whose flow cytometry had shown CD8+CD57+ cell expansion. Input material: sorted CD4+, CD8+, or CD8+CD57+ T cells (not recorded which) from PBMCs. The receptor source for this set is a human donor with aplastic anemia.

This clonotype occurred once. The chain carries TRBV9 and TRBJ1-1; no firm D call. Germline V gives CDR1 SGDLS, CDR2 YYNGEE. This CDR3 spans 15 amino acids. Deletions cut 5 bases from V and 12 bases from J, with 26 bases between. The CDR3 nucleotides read TGTGCCAGCAGTATAGTGATACTCCTACGAGCAGTACCTTTCTTT. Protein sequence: CASSIVILLRAVPFF. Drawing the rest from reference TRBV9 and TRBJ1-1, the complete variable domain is DSGVTQTPKHLITATGQRVTLRCSPRSGDLSVYWYQQSLDQGLQFLIQYYNGEERAKGNILERFSAQQFPDLHSELNLSSLELGDSALYFCASSIVILLRAVPFFGQGTRLTVV.

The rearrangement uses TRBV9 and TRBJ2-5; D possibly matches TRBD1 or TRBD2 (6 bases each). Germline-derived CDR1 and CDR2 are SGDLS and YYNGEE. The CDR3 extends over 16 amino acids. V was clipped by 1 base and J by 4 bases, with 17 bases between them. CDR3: CASSVSEGDCAETQYF. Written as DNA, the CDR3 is TGTGCCAGCAGCGTATCAGAGGGGGACTGCGCAGAGACCCAGTACTTC.

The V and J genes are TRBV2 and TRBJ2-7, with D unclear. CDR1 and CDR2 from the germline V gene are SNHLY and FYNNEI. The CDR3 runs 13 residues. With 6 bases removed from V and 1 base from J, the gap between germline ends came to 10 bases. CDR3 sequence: CASSADQSYEQYF. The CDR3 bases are TGTGCCAGCAGCGCAGACCAATCCTACGAGCAGTACTTC.

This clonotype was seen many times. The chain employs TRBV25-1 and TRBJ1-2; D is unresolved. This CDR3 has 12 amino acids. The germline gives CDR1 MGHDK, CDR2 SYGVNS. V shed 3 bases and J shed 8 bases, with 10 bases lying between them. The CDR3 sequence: CASSEGQIGYTF. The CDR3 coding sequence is TGTGCCAGCAGTGAGGGCCAAATCGGCTACACCTTC.

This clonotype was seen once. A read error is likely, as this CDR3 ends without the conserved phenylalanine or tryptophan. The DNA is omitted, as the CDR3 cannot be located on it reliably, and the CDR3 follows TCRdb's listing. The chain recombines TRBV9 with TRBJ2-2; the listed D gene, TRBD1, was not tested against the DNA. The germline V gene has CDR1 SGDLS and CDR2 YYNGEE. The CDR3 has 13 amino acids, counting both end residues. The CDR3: CASSTGGAGRKQL.

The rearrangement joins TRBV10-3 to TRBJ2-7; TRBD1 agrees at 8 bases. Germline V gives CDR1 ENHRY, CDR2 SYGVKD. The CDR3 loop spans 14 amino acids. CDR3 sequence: CATWTGRHTGELYV. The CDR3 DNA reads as TGTGCCACTTGGACAGGGCGGCACACCGGGGAGCTGTACGTC.

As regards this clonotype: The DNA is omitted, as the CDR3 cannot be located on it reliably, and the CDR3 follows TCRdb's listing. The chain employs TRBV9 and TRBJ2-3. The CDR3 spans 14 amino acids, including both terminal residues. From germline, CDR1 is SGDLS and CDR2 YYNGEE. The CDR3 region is CASSVGAGTQYFDF.

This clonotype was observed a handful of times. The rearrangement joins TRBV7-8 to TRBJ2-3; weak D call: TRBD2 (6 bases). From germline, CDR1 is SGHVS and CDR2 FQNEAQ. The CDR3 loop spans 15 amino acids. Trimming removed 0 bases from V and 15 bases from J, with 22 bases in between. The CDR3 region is CASSLAGGADTQHYF. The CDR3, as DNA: TGTGCCAGCAGCTTAGCGGGAGGTGCCGATACGCAGCATTATTTT.

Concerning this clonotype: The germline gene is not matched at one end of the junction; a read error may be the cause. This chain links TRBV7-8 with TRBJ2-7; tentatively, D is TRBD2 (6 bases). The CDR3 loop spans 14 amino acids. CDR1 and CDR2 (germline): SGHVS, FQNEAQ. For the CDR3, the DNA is TGTGCCAGCAAGTTCACGGGAGAGGACTACAAGCAGTACTTC. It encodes CASKFTGEDYKQYF.

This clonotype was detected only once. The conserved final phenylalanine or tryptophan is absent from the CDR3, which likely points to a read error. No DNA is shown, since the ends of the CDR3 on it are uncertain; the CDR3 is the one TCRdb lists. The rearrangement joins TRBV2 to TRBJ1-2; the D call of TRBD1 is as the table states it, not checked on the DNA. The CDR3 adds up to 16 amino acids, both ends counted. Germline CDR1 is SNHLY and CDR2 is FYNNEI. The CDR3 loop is CASGDGGTDTQYFGTV.